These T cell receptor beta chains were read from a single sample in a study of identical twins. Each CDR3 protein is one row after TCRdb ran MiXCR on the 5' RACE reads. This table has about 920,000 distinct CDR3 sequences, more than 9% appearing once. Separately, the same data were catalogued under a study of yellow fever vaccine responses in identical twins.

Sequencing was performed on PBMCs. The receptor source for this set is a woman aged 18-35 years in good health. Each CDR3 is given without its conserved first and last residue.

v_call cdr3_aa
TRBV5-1 ASSAGTGRHTEAF
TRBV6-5 ASRTNYGYT
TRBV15 ATSRDRRDTEAF
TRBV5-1 ASSAGQNTDTQY
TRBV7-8 ASSLFGQGGETQY
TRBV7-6 ASSLAQVSSYNEQF
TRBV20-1 SARDTLAGGISYNEQF
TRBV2 ASSEGREDRRTDTQY
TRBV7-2 ASSLEFAHAYEQF
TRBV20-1 SARLRTGGRNQETQY
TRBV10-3 AIRGTEDNSPLH